This TCR beta chain was recorded in a study of T cell changes during pregnancy in multiple sclerosis. The protocol was immunoSEQ multiplex PCR, while the TCRdb copy is restricted to in-frame clones and leaves out a portion. This table holds around 64,000 clones, 93% found once. Germline lookup yields CDR1 MNHEY and CDR2 SMNVEV (reference sequence). Losses at the gene ends were 6 bases for V and 5 bases for J; bases not matched to a gene: 10. The CDR3 sequence is 16 residues long. The V and J genes are TRBV27 and TRBJ2-5; 12 bases line up with TRBD2. Sample: CD8+ T cells from peripheral blood mononuclear cells, taken in the third trimester of pregnancy. The clonotype comes from a female donor with multiple sclerosis, enrolled in a pregnancy study. The CDR3 nucleotides read TGTGCCAGCAGCCCTAGACTAGCGGGAGTTAGTGAGACCCAGTACTTC. Protein: CASSPRLAGVSETQYF.